Sequencing of this TCR beta chain was carried out in a study of cytomegalovirus exposure and HLA in healthy donors. In the study overall: Unique TCRs numbering some 80 million, obtained from HLA-typed donors, made up an early data release.

Whole-study findings and limits: Cytomegalovirus association was assigned to about 150 TCR beta chains. With later analysis, a missense DCLRE1C variant became linked to TCR beta V- and J-gene trimming. The records held CMV serostatus as the only immune exposure information.

This PCR relied on a set of 60 Vbeta primers and 13 Jbeta primers. Assay used: immunoSEQ multiplex PCR; TCRdb lists only in-frame clones, some missing. Its listing shows some 150,000 clones. Regarding this clone: Its antigen remains unknown.

V lost 2 bases and J 6 bases, leaving 14 bases between the germline ends. Germline loops: CDR1 SGHDT, CDR2 YYEEEE. This CDR3 is 14 amino acids long. The sample comprised PBMCs. The chain links TRBV5-6 to TRBJ2-5, with a possible D match to TRBD1 (7 bases). The receptor was isolated from a woman aged 18-29 years in good health and CMV-seronegative. CDR3 nucleotide sequence: TGTGCCAGCAGCTTAACGACAGGGAGGCAGACCCAGTACTTC. Translating it yields CASSLTTGRQTQYF. Full variable domain (rest looked up from reference TRBV5-6 and TRBJ2-5): DAGVTQSPTHLIKTRGQQVTLRCSPKSGHDTVSWYQQALGQGPQFIFQYYEEEERQRGNFPDRFSGHQFPNYSSELNVNALLLGDSALYLCASSLTTGRQTQYFGPGTRLLVL.